The present T cell receptor beta chain was sequenced within a study of CD8 T cells in Susac syndrome. Whole-study findings and limits: Regarding the TCR sequencing and HLA analysis, the study admitted that a relatively small number of individuals were involved.

Random-hexamer reverse transcription was applied to roughly 0.5 to 1 ug RNA. TCRdb recomputed calls from the immunoSEQ multiplex PCR reads with MiXCR, one row per CDR3 protein. Here the sample spans 150,000 to 200,000 distinct CDR3 sequences, about 95% being singletons. As regards this clonotype: Its antigen remains unidentified.

Purification of the CD8+ and CD4+ T cells relied on negative isolation, and TEMRA cells underwent FACS enrichment. The sequence derives from a human donor with Susac syndrome. Sequenced input: CD4+ T cells from PBMCs.

As DNA, the CDR3 is TGTGCCAGCTCACCTAGCGGGGGCATGACCGGGGAGCTGTTTTTT. It codes for CASSPSGGMTGELFF. The V and J genes are TRBV18 and TRBJ2-2; 9 bases align to TRBD2. The V and J ends lost 3 bases and 5 bases, in that order; junction bases with no gene match: 4. The germline gives CDR1 KGHSH, CDR2 LQKENI. The length of the CDR3 is 15 residues.